This is a list of T cell receptor beta chains from one sample in a study of T-cell memory formation after mild COVID-19. One entry per CDR3 protein, called by TCRdb with MiXCR from the 5' RACE reads. Altogether roughly 350,000 distinct CDR3 sequences are present, around a fifth being singletons, with the ten largest covering approximately 13%. Material for sequencing was PBMCs or a T cell subset sorted from them (not recorded which). Source of these receptors: an adult woman who had mild COVID-19 (a few samples of this study predate the infection). Cell type and time point are not known. Each CDR3 is given with its conserved first and last residue. Fields, in order: J gene, V gene, CDR3 protein.

>TRBJ2-1|TRBV30
CAWSDPGGGVHNEQFF
>TRBJ2-7|TRBV25-1
CASLIGLASYEQYF
>TRBJ2-7|TRBV7-9
CASSLSRNEQYF
>TRBJ2-1|TRBV6-2/TRBV6-3
CASSSPGPSGGVNDEQFF
>TRBJ2-3|TRBV12-3/TRBV12-4
CASSLGGANTDTQYF
>TRBJ2-3|TRBV29-1
CSVVRDRGSSTDTQYF
>TRBJ2-1|TRBV20-1
CSARSSTPQGGQFF
>TRBJ1-5|TRBV10-3
CAISESGEAQHF
>TRBJ1-1|TRBV12-3/TRBV12-4
CASSWTGGNTEAFF
>TRBJ2-3|TRBV12-3/TRBV12-4
CASSSDPRTSGSLVGTDTQYF
>TRBJ2-2|TRBV5-6
CASSLEGRSNTGELFF
>TRBJ2-1|TRBV28
CASSPSQGILYNEQFF
>TRBJ1-1|TRBV6-1
CASRSAGTGGFAEAFF
>TRBJ2-2|TRBV7-2
CASSASLLLGRNTGELFF
>TRBJ2-5|TRBV9
CASSVEASGIETQYF
>TRBJ2-2|TRBV25-1
CASSNPGLAFTGELFF
>TRBJ1-5|TRBV12-3/TRBV12-4
CASRMGQHYSNQPQHF
>TRBJ1-1|TRBV2
CASSVGQGGITEAFF
>TRBJ2-5|TRBV4-3
CASSRGSGISETQYF
>TRBJ2-2|TRBV12-3/TRBV12-4
CASSSVDGELFF
>TRBJ1-1|TRBV7-9
CASSLAYRTAENTEAFF
>TRBJ2-3|TRBV4-1
CASSQRKGDSTDTQYF
>TRBJ2-3|TRBV10-3
CAAREGGDTQYF
>TRBJ2-5|TRBV9
CASSVEGDVGTQYF
>TRBJ2-7|TRBV12-3/TRBV12-4
CASSSLRSGSMYEQYF
>TRBJ1-1|TRBV30
CAWSSWTENTEAFF
>TRBJ2-5|TRBV9
CASSVQGAEETQYF
>TRBJ2-3|TRBV7-8
CASSPTNEDTQYF
>TRBJ1-1|TRBV4-2
CASSQLQGATTEAFF